These 3 T cell receptor beta chains originate from one sample sequenced in a study of T-cell reconstitution after alpha-beta-depleted transplantation in children. Molecular barcoding with unique molecular identifiers was used for the TCRbeta library. Via MiXCR, TCRdb re-called the PCR reads, giving one row per CDR3 protein. The data contain around 190,000 distinct CDR3 sequences, approximately 7% of them singletons. The source was PBMCs, collected before TCRalphabeta/CD19-depleted stem cell transplant. The receptors were sampled from a boy aged 2 to 9 with acute lymphoblastic leukemia, due to receive a stem cell transplant.

This clonotype was seen more than once but under ten times. The rearrangement uses TRBV28 and TRBJ2-3; TRBD2 aligns across 8 bases. The length of the CDR3 is 17 residues. CDR1 and CDR2 (germline): MDHEN, SYDVKM. Trimming took 3 bases from V and 1 from J; bases not matched to a gene: 9. CDR3 protein: CASSFPLAGSGTDTQYF. The CDR3 DNA reads as TGTGCCAGCAGTTTCCCGTTAGCGGGGTCAGGCACAGATACGCAGTATTTT. The full variable domain, with the rest looked up from reference TRBV28 and TRBJ2-3, is DVKVTQSSRYLVKRTGEKVFLECVQDMDHENMFWYRQDPGLGLRLIYFSYDVKMKEKGDIPEGYSVSREKKERFSLILESASTNQTSMYLCASSFPLAGSGTDTQYFGPGTRLTVL.

This clonotype was seen a handful of times. This chain links TRBV7-9 with TRBJ1-5, with D possibly matching TRBD1 (5 bases). The V gene's germline CDR1 is SEHNR and CDR2 FQNEAQ (reference sequence). Trimming pared 0 bases from V and 6 bases from J, leaving 9 bases between. This CDR3 has 14 amino acids. The CDR3 is CASSLAGQGQPQHF. CDR3 DNA: TGTGCCAGCAGCTTAGCGGGGCAAGGTCAGCCCCAGCATTTT.

This clonotype was seen repeatedly, ten times or more. The rearrangement uses TRBV12-3 or TRBV12-4 and TRBJ2-1; maybe TRBD1 (6 bases). The CDR3 loop spans 13 amino acids. V lost 10 bases to trimming and J lost 2 bases, with 12 bases between them. CDR3 amino acids: CATQRGTYNEQFF. CDR3 sequence (DNA): TGTGCCACCCAAAGGGGGACCTACAATGAGCAGTTCTTC.